This is a list of T cell receptor beta chains from one sample in a study of radiation and T cells in renal cell carcinoma. Only in-frame clones appear in the TCRdb table, and some are missing; sequencing was by immunoSEQ multiplex PCR. The top ten clones hold around 3% of a sample with approximately 110,000 clones, 82% of them seen once. The sequences come from blood, collected from a patient whose treatment included radiotherapy and nephrectomy. The origin of the receptors is a woman between 55 and 75 years old with renal cell carcinoma. Each CDR3 is given with its conserved first and last residue. The D gene is left open where the match is weak. For some rows the clone size is stated as once, few or many, or as a class when expanded; others skip it.

D	size	V	J	CDR3	DNA
TRBD1	once	TRBV9	TRBJ1-5	CASSVDRGLSNQPQHF	TGTGCCAGCAGCGTTGACAGGGGGTTAAGCAATCAGCCCCAGCATTTT
-	-	TRBV19	TRBJ1-6	CASRLGQDNSPLHF	TGTGCCAGTAGACTAGGGCAGGATAATTCACCCCTCCACTTT
-	few	TRBV20-1	TRBJ2-1	CSVGPYEEQFF	TGCAGTGTGGGGCCCTATGAGGAGCAGTTCTTC
-	-	TRBV19	TRBJ1-1	CASSAGGNTEAFF	TGTGCCAGTAGCGCGGGGGGGAACACTGAAGCTTTCTTT
-	few	TRBV27	TRBJ2-1	CASSLFGEVSYNEQFF	TGTGCCAGCAGTTTATTCGGGGAAGTTTCCTACAATGAGCAGTTCTTC
-	-	TRBV7-2	TRBJ1-6	CASSLDRLPNSPLHF	TGTGCCAGCAGCTTAGACAGATTACCTAATTCACCCCTCCACTTT
-	-	TRBV5-1	TRBJ1-5	CASSLSGISNQPQHF	TGCGCCAGCAGCTTGTCAGGGATAAGCAATCAGCCCCAGCATTTT
-	once	TRBV18	TRBJ2-5	CASSPSSGLQQETQYF	TGTGCCAGCTCACCAAGTAGCGGCCTGCAACAAGAGACCCAGTACTTC
TRBD2	-	TRBV11-3	TRBJ2-1	CASSHGSTSGGYNEQFF	TGTGCCAGCAGCCACGGATCGACTAGCGGGGGGTACAATGAGCAGTTCTTC
-	-	TRBV4-1	TRBJ2-1	CASSQIPPNEQFF	TGCGCCAGCAGCCAAATCCCCCCAAATGAGCAGTTCTTC
-	-	TRBV7-2	TRBJ2-7	CASSPVVGSTAEQYF	TGTGCCAGCAGCCCCGTCGTAGGGTCTACTGCCGAGCAGTACTTC
-	few	TRBV6-5	TRBJ1-1	CASRPAGPTEAFF	TGTGCCAGCAGGCCCGCGGGGCCCACTGAAGCTTTCTTT
-	few	TRBV5-1	TRBJ1-4	CASSLTDNSRNEKLFF	TGCGCCAGCAGCTTGACAGACAACTCCCGTAATGAAAAACTGTTTTTT
-	-	TRBV10-3	TRBJ2-7	CAISEDYEQYF	TGTGCCATCAGTGAGGACTACGAGCAGTACTTC
-	-	TRBV7-9	TRBJ2-7	CASSPQGHEQYF	TGTGCCAGCAGCCCACAGGGTCACGAGCAGTACTTC